This T cell receptor beta chain was identified during a study of siplizumab effects on memory and regulatory T cells. As concerns this clone: What it binds is not known.

The CDR3 runs to 13 residues. Trimming shortened V by 5 bases and J by 7 bases, and 12 bases separated the two germline ends. Germline values: CDR1 SNHLY, CDR2 FYNNEI. Assays captured 95,000 to 100,000 TCR templates per sample. Profiling relied on immunoSEQ multiplex PCR, and the TCRdb table lists in-frame clones only, not all of them. This table has around 100,000 clones, about 91% appearing once. Findings and limits, study-wide: Siplizumab significantly brought down the alloreactive sequences that trace back to unstimulated CD4+ memory cells. A major contribution to the alloresponse seemed to be made by naive T cells, which seemed more diverse than memory cells. Among alloreactive clones, only a minor fraction mapped to unstimulated subsets.

What was sequenced was CD4+ T cells sorted from blood. The rearrangement links TRBV2 to TRBJ1-3; no clear D. This receptor was identified in a human donor in good health. CDR3 loop: CASSFGLRNTIYF. The CDR3 DNA is TGTGCCAGCAGTTTTGGTCTGAGGAACACCATATATTTT.